This T cell receptor (beta chain) was observed in a study of control samples from healthy donors and cancer patients. Profiled with immunoSEQ multiplex PCR; TCRdb holds only in-frame clones, not every one. Among around 230,000 clones listed, just under 95% were seen once. Germline V gene data show CDR1 as SGHRS and CDR2 as YFSETQ. V was cut by 3 bases and J by 5 bases, with 12 bases left in between. This CDR3 contains 15 residues. Sequences were obtained from blood. The TCR sequence derives from a man between 45 and 60 years old in good health. The genes are TRBV5-1 and TRBJ1-6; D remains unclear. CDR3 sequence reads: CASSSSTSDNSPLHF. CDR3 nucleotides: TGCGCCAGCAGCTCAAGCACAAGCGATAATTCACCCCTCCACTTT.